This T cell receptor (beta chain) was observed in a study of early T cells in non-severe SARS-CoV-2 infection. Study at large: The study sequenced bulk RNA from unsorted whole blood, with chains unpaired. Study observations and caveats: The VDJdb matching leaned toward anti-spike CD8 responses and overlooked private and CD4 specificities.

The CDR3 has 16 amino acids. V was pared by 4 bases and J by 2 bases, with 8 bases of the junction left unmatched. Germline V gives CDR1 SGDLS, CDR2 YYNGEE. A few counts support this clonotype. Its antigen is still unknown. Unique molecular identifier tags were affixed to discrete cDNA molecules. TCRdb recomputed calls from the 5' RACE reads with MiXCR, one row per CDR3 protein. The sample shows approximately 75,000 distinct CDR3 sequences, around 13% of them seen only once. V and J are TRBV9 and TRBJ2-1, with 8 bases lining up with TRBD1. This sample comprised whole blood, obtained at baseline. The receptor was isolated from an adult who was a healthcare worker with PCR-confirmed SARS-CoV-2 infection or an uninfected control (not recorded which). CDR3 DNA sequence: TGTGCCAGCAGCCCCCGGACAGGGATGGCCTACAATGAGCAGTTCTTC. Translating gives CASSPRTGMAYNEQFF.